Below, 26 T cell receptor beta chains from the same sample are listed, as sequenced in a study of spatial heterogeneity in lung cancer (dated by TCRdb to the late 2010s). The meaning of the sample's time point label: sample taken at primary tumor resection. The library was generated by 5' RACE. The instrument given in TCRdb is NextSeq 500. TCRdb took the public reads, trimmed them with fastp at Q25, ran MiXCR for clone calling and kept in-frame beta chains. A single entry per CDR3 protein holds the most common genes and DNA from its merged rows. The sample yields some 200 distinct CDR3 sequences; less than 25% were counted once. Together, the top ten hold under 30% of the sample. Overall results and qualifications from the work: A correlation was observed between the number of expanded intratumoral alpha and beta TCRs and the tumor nonsynonymous mutation count.

Which antigens these TCRs recognize remains unknown. This specimen was lung tumor tissue, taken at surgery. Every receptor here comes from a male donor with early-stage non-small cell lung cancer.

This clonotype is large by share. This beta chain was picked up by a library intended for alpha chains and is off target, so its count carries little meaning. The chain uses TRBV24-1 and TRBJ2-1; perhaps D is TRBD1 or TRBD2 (5 bases each). Trimming took off 5 bases at V and 4 bases at J, with 11 bases between the two ends. The CDR3 is 14 amino acids. Germline V lookup: CDR1 KGHDR, CDR2 SFDVKD. CDR3 protein: CATSGGPHYNEQFF. Here the CDR3 DNA reads TGTGCCACCAGTGGGGGACCTCATTACAATGAGCAGTTCTTC.

Sample share makes this clonotype hyperexpanded. With the library built for alpha chains, this beta chain is off target and its frequency is not meaningful. The J gene is TRBJ2-1, the V gene TRBV6-5; no reliable D call. The CDR3 has 14 amino acids. V shed 2 bases and J shed 0 bases, with 5 bases lying between them. Germline values: CDR1 MNHEY, CDR2 SVGAGI. The CDR3 DNA follows: TGTGCCAGCAGTTACGTGGGCTCCTACAATGAGCAGTTCTTC. As protein: CASSYVGSYNEQFF.

Only a few counts were recorded for this clonotype. Since it is a stray read in a library aimed at alpha chains, this beta chain has a size that is not meaningful. CDR3 nucleotides: TGCAGTGTCCGGGACGGGAATCGGTACGAGCAGTACTTC. This translates into CSVRDGNRYEQYF. The V gene is TRBV29-1, the J gene TRBJ2-7, with D perhaps assigned TRBD1 or TRBD2 (5 bases each). Germline V gives CDR1 SQVTM, CDR2 ANQGSEA. CDR3 length equals 13 residues.

This clonotype is classed as large. This beta chain appears as a stray read in a library generated for alpha chains; its size is not informative. The CDR3 here is CASSRQGGETQYF. CDR3 sequence (DNA): TGCGCCAGCAGCAGACAGGGTGGAGAGACCCAGTACTTC. The chain couples TRBV5-1 to TRBJ2-5; TRBD1 agrees at 7 bases. CDR3 length: 13 residues. Germline CDR1 is SGHRS and CDR2 is YFSETQ. The trim removed 4 bases at V and 4 bases at J, leaving 4 bases unmatched.

Concerning this clonotype: This beta chain turned up in a library designed for alpha chains; as an off-target read, its abundance says little. The V call is TRBV5-6, the J call TRBJ2-2; D is ambiguous. CDR1 and CDR2 from the germline V gene are SGHDT and YYEEEE. The CDR3 loop spans 11 amino acids. With 2 bases removed from V and 6 bases from J, the gap between germline ends came to 2 bases. CDR3 sequence (DNA): TGTGCCAGCAGCTTTGCCGGGGAGCTGTTTTTT. Translated: CASSFAGELFF.

As regards this clonotype: This beta chain slipped into a library made for alpha chains as a stray read, so its size is not meaningful. The chain couples TRBV7-8 to TRBJ2-3, with TRBD1 matching 12 bases. The trim removed 7 bases at V and 4 bases at J, leaving 3 bases unmatched. The CDR3 consists of 14 residues. Per the germline V gene, CDR1 is SGHVS and CDR2 is FQNEAQ. The CDR3 sequence: CASNRDRGPDTQYF. As DNA, the CDR3 is TGTGCCAGCAACCGGGACAGGGGGCCAGATACGCAGTATTTT.

Relative to its sample, this clonotype is hyperexpanded. This beta chain is an unintended read in a library built for alpha chains; its size means little. DNA for the CDR3: TGCAGCGTTGAACGCCCATCCGAAGAGACCCAGTACTTC. Translated: CSVERPSEETQYF. The chain couples TRBV29-1 to TRBJ2-5, with D hard to call. The CDR3 runs to 13 residues. V lost 2 bases and J lost 3, with 10 bases in between. Germline V gives CDR1 SQVTM, CDR2 ANQGSEA.

This clonotype is classed as large. Found in a library prepared for alpha chains, this beta chain is an off-target read, and its abundance has little meaning. The chain joins TRBV27 to TRBJ2-1; D is unclear. V was cut by 8 bases and J by 0 bases, with 8 bases left in between. This CDR3 spans 13 amino acids. Per germline, CDR1 MNHEY and CDR2 SMNVEV (reference sequence). Written as DNA, the CDR3 is TGTGCCAGCCGGAGCTTCTCCTACAATGAGCAGTTCTTC. Residues: CASRSFSYNEQFF.

Points on this clonotype: Because the library targeted alpha chains, this beta chain is an off-target read whose size means little. The chain combines TRBV3-1 with TRBJ2-2, with TRBD2 as a possible D gene (6 bases). The length of the CDR3 is 13 residues. The germline V gene encodes CDR1 LGHDT and CDR2 YNNKEL (reference sequence). With 1 base removed from V and 7 bases from J, the gap between germline ends came to 7 bases. CDR3 protein: CASSQAGVGELFF. In DNA, the CDR3 is TGTGCCAGCAGCCAAGCGGGGGTCGGGGAGCTGTTTTTT. Full variable domain (rest looked up from reference TRBV3-1 and TRBJ2-2): DTAVSQTPKYLVTQMGNDKSIKCEQNLGHDTMYWYKQDSKKFLKIMFSYNNKELIINETVPNRFSPKSPDKAHLNLHINSLELGDSAVYFCASSQAGVGELFFGEGSRLTVL.

This clonotype came up a few times. Within a library made for alpha chains, this beta chain is off target, and its count is uninformative. The CDR3 DNA reads TGTGCCAGCATGATAGGACGGATGGGAAATGAGCAGTTCTTC. It specifies CASMIGRMGNEQFF. The rearrangement uses TRBV6-1 and TRBJ2-1, with D unclear. Trimming took 7 bases from V and 7 from J, leaving 17 bases between them. CDR1 and CDR2 (germline): MNHNS, SASEGT. CDR3 length equals 14 residues.

This clonotype qualifies as hyperexpanded. A library made for alpha chains picked up this beta chain off target, so its size means little. V and J are TRBV27 and TRBJ2-2; D call uncertain. The CDR3 length is 12 residues. The germline gives CDR1 MNHEY, CDR2 SMNVEV (reference sequence). Trimming took 5 bases from V and 2 from J, leaving 3 bases between them. CDR3 in amino acids: CASSINTGELFF. CDR3 DNA: TGTGCCAGCAGTATCAACACCGGGGAGCTGTTTTTT.

As to this clonotype: Little can be read into the size of this beta chain, an off-target read in a library designed for alpha chains. The chain employs TRBV6-1 and TRBJ2-3; 9 positions match TRBD2. V was pared by 5 bases and J by 6 bases, with 6 bases of the junction left unmatched. This CDR3 is 14 amino acids long. CDR1 is MNHNS, CDR2 SASEGT, per germline. In DNA, the CDR3 is TGTGCCAGCAGTCGCCTGACTAGCGGCGATACGCAGTATTTT. Its translation is CASSRLTSGDTQYF.

This clonotype was seen only a few times. This beta chain is a stray read from a library made for alpha chains; its abundance is not meaningful. The J gene is TRBJ2-7, the V gene TRBV30; TRBD2 agrees at 8 bases. The CDR3 has 15 residues. Germline trimming cut 3 bases from V and 0 bases from J; bases unmatched to any gene: 7. Germline CDR1 and CDR2: GTSNPN and SVGIG (reference sequence). The CDR3 bases are TGTGCCTGGAGCGTACGGGGGGGGAGCTCCTACGAGCAGTACTTC. Translation gives CAWSVRGGSSYEQYF. Full variable domain (remainder filled in from reference TRBV30 and TRBJ2-7): SQTIHQWPATLVQPVGSPLSLECTVEGTSNPNLYWYRQAAGRGLQLLFYSVGIGQISSEVPQNLSASRPQDRQFILSSKKLLLSDSGFYLCAWSVRGGSSYEQYFGPGTRLTVT.

Notes on this clonotype: Since it is a stray read in a library aimed at alpha chains, this beta chain has a size that is not meaningful. The V call is TRBV11-2, the J call TRBJ2-5, with no clear D. Germline V gene lookup returns CDR1 SGHAT and CDR2 FQNNGV. The V gene lost 1 base and the J gene lost 2 bases, with 5 bases spanning the gap. This CDR3 is 13 amino acids long. The DNA for the CDR3 is TGTGCCAGCAGCTTAGTGGCGCAAGAGACCCAGTACTTC. As protein: CASSLVAQETQYF.

This clonotype has a handful of counts. Found in a library prepared for alpha chains, this beta chain is an off-target read, and its abundance has little meaning. The rearrangement links TRBV5-1 to TRBJ2-1, with 8 positions matching TRBD2. J lost 6 bases, V lost 4 bases, and 6 bases had no gene match. Per the germline V gene, CDR1 is SGHRS and CDR2 is YFSETQ. This CDR3 is built from 14 residues. In nucleotides, the CDR3 is TGCGCCAGCAGCGAGGGACTAGGCGGCAATGAGCAGTTCTTC. Translating gives CASSEGLGGNEQFF. The variable domain in full, with the rest retrieved from reference TRBV5-1 and TRBJ2-1, is KAGVTQTPRYLIKTRGQQVTLSCSPISGHRSVSWYQQTPGQGLQFLFEYFSETQRNKGNFPGRFSGRQFSNSRSEMNVSTLELGDSALYLCASSEGLGGNEQFFGPGTRLTVL.

This clonotype is labeled hyperexpanded (1% or more). This beta chain is an off-target read within a library intended for alpha chains, so its frequency means little. V is TRBV5-5 and J is TRBJ2-7; D not certain. This CDR3 contains 11 residues. Looked up from germline, CDR1 is SGHKS and CDR2 is YYEKEE (reference sequence). Trimming took 0 bases from V and 7 from J, leaving 5 bases between them. In DNA, the CDR3 is TGTGCCAGCAGCTTGGATACGGAGCAGTACTTC. This codes for CASSLDTEQYF.

This clonotype was observed a few times. This beta chain is a stray read from a library made for alpha chains; its abundance is not meaningful. J is TRBJ2-3 and V is TRBV7-9; TRBD1 matches 7 bases. Germline-derived CDR1 and CDR2 are SEHNR and FQNEAQ (reference sequence). Trimming at V came to 5 bases and at J to 4 bases, leaving 6 bases not matched to a gene. This CDR3 has 14 residues. The CDR3 spells CASSPGQVADTQYF. The CDR3 DNA sequence: TGTGCCAGCAGCCCAGGACAGGTTGCAGATACGCAGTATTTT.

This clonotype rates as hyperexpanded (1% or more). This beta chain appears as a stray read in a library generated for alpha chains; its size is not informative. This chain links TRBV11-2 with TRBJ2-2; unclear D gene. Trimming removed 3 bases at V and 2 bases at J, with 7 bases between. CDR3 length: 14 amino acids. From germline, CDR1 is SGHAT and CDR2 FQNNGV. The CDR3 bases are TGTGCCAGCAGCTTGGGCTTTAACACCGGGGAGCTGTTTTTT. Residues: CASSLGFNTGELFF.

A note on this clonotype: In a library made to pick up alpha chains, this beta chain is a stray read with a size that means little. The chain is built from TRBV12-3 or TRBV12-4 and TRBJ2-5, with no clear D. This CDR3 contains 15 residues. V lost 6 bases, J lost 6 bases, and 20 bases lay in between. The CDR3 region is CASSPQAQSQKTQYF. CDR3 DNA sequence: TGTGCCAGCAGCCCCCAGGCCCAAAGTCAAAAGACCCAGTACTTC.

Note on this clonotype: This beta chain is a stray read from a library made for alpha chains; its abundance is not meaningful. The CDR3 region has the DNA TGTGCCAGCTCACCAGACAGGGGCTCCGAGCAGTACTTC. It translates to CASSPDRGSEQYF. The rearrangement joins TRBV18 to TRBJ2-7; 8 nucleotides agree with TRBD1. In germline, CDR1 is KGHSH, CDR2 LQKENI. The V and J ends lost 2 bases and 6 bases, in that order; junction bases with no gene match: 3. The CDR3 has 13 amino acids. The whole variable domain, filled in from reference TRBV18 and TRBJ2-7, reads NAGVMQNPRHLVRRRGQEARLRCSPMKGHSHVYWYRQLPEEGLKFMVYLQKENIIDESGMPKERFSAEFPKEGPSILRIQQVVRGDSAAYFCASSPDRGSEQYFGPGTRLTVT.

Points on this clonotype: A library prepared for alpha chains yielded this beta chain as an off-target read; its size is of little meaning. V usage is TRBV28 and J usage is TRBJ1-5; 7 bases match TRBD1. The CDR3 is 13 amino acids. CDR1 MDHEN and CDR2 SYDVKM come from the germline V gene. The ends lost 4 bases at V and 10 bases at J; junction bases unmatched: 7. CDR3 coding DNA: TGTGCCAGCAGTTGTGACAGGGTAGATCCCCAGCATTTT. Its protein product is CASSCDRVDPQHF.

This clonotype was picked up a small number of times. This beta chain is a stray sequence in a library constructed for alpha chains; its clone size is not meaningful. The genes are TRBV7-2 and TRBJ2-2; tentatively, D is TRBD1 (6 bases). The length of the CDR3 is 14 residues. Looked up from germline, CDR1 is SGHTA and CDR2 is FQGNSA. The V and J ends lost 5 bases and 5 bases respectively, with 12 bases between them. The CDR3 protein is CASSPTGQTGELFF. The CDR3 region has the DNA TGTGCCAGCAGCCCCACAGGGCAAACCGGGGAGCTGTTTTTT.

Remarks on this clonotype: Little can be read into the size of this beta chain, an off-target read in a library designed for alpha chains. The chain joins TRBV20-1 to TRBJ2-1; 12 bases agree with TRBD2. Unmatched junction bases numbered 11, after V lost 3 bases and J lost 8 bases. Germline V gene data show CDR1 as DFQATT and CDR2 as SNEGSKA (reference sequence). The CDR3 is 16 amino acids. CDR3 bases: TGCAGTGCTAGTAGGCCTAGCGGGGGGGCCGGGTATGAGCAGTTCTTC. This gives the protein CSASRPSGGAGYEQFF.

A remark on this clonotype: The size of this beta chain means little, since it is a stray read in a library made for alpha chains. This rearrangement joins TRBV5-6 to TRBJ2-7; 7 nucleotides align to TRBD1. Trimming took 1 base from V and 4 from J; bases not matched to a gene: 2. The V gene's germline CDR1 is SGHDT and CDR2 YYEEEE. This CDR3 has 13 residues. CDR3 bases: TGTGCCAGCAGCTTGCCGGACAGGTACGAGCAGTACTTC. Amino acid sequence: CASSLPDRYEQYF. The complete variable domain, with remaining parts taken from reference TRBV5-6 and TRBJ2-7, reads DAGVTQSPTHLIKTRGQQVTLRCSPKSGHDTVSWYQQALGQGPQFIFQYYEEEERQRGNFPDRFSGHQFPNYSSELNVNALLLGDSALYLCASSLPDRYEQYFGPGTRLTVT.

Note on this clonotype: This beta chain is a stray read from a library made for alpha chains; its abundance is not meaningful. The chain recombines TRBV10-3 with TRBJ2-1; weak D call: TRBD1 (6 bases). The CDR3 contains 14 residues. Germline values: CDR1 ENHRY, CDR2 SYGVKD. Trimming stripped 10 bases from V and 8 bases from J, with 21 bases between. The CDR3 sequence is CASKGTTPSHEQFF. In nucleotides, the CDR3 is TGTGCCAGCAAAGGGACAACGCCCTCCCATGAGCAGTTCTTC.

Only a few counts were recorded for this clonotype. The library was built for alpha chains, so this beta chain is an off-target read and its size means little. The rearrangement joins TRBV19 to TRBJ2-5, with D perhaps TRBD1 (6 bases). Germline CDR1 is LNHDA and CDR2 is SQIVND (reference sequence). CDR3 length: 11 residues. Trimming pared 7 bases from V and 4 bases from J, leaving 7 bases between. DNA of the CDR3: TGTGCCAGTACCAGGGGAGAGACCCAGTACTTC. It yields the protein CASTRGETQYF.